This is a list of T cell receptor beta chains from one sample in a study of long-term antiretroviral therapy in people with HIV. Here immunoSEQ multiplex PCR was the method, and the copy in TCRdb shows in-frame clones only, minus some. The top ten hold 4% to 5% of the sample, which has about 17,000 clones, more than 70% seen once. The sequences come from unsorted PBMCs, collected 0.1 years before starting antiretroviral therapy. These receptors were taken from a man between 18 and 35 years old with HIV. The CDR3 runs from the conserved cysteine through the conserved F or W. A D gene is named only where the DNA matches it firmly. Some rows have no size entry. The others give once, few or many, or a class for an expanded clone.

CDR3 protein: CASSPRNNQPQHF; V gene: TRBV6-5; clone size: -; J gene: TRBJ1-5; D gene: -
CDR3 protein: CASSQDRQGGRAGELFF; V gene: TRBV14; clone size: -; J gene: TRBJ2-2; D gene: -
CDR3 protein: CASGGGNNSPLHF; V gene: TRBV2; clone size: -; J gene: TRBJ1-6; D gene: -
CDR3 protein: CASSPGQGLNIQYF; V gene: TRBV7-3; clone size: -; J gene: TRBJ2-4; D gene: TRBD1
CDR3 protein: CASRPGQGAPGANVLTF; V gene: TRBV19; clone size: -; J gene: TRBJ2-6; D gene: TRBD1
CDR3 protein: CASSLLAGAYTGELFF; V gene: TRBV19; clone size: few; J gene: TRBJ2-2; D gene: TRBD2
CDR3 protein: CASSSGGGVLGTDTQYF; V gene: TRBV5-4; clone size: -; J gene: TRBJ2-3; D gene: TRBD2
CDR3 protein: CASSLTGAPSNYGYTF; V gene: TRBV7-3; clone size: medium-sized; J gene: TRBJ1-2; D gene: -
CDR3 protein: CASSRKSGTGPYEQYF; V gene: TRBV7-7; clone size: -; J gene: TRBJ2-7; D gene: TRBD1
CDR3 protein: CSVEFASGGTGELFF; V gene: TRBV29-1; clone size: few; J gene: TRBJ2-2; D gene: TRBD2
CDR3 protein: CASQGGIGNTIYF; V gene: TRBV7-2; clone size: -; J gene: TRBJ1-3; D gene: -
CDR3 protein: CASSSPRTTEGEKLFF; V gene: TRBV28; clone size: -; J gene: TRBJ1-4; D gene: -
CDR3 protein: CASSLQVSVANEQFF; V gene: TRBV7-3; clone size: once; J gene: TRBJ2-1; D gene: -
CDR3 protein: CASSDVGLAGFYEQYF; V gene: TRBV6-4; clone size: -; J gene: TRBJ2-7; D gene: TRBD2
CDR3 protein: CASSQPGPYKNTGELFF; V gene: TRBV4-2; clone size: -; J gene: TRBJ2-2; D gene: -
CDR3 protein: CASSQERLNYEQYF; V gene: TRBV4-3; clone size: once; J gene: TRBJ2-7; D gene: -
CDR3 protein: CASSLRPPGQGSKNIQYF; V gene: TRBV7-3; clone size: -; J gene: TRBJ2-4; D gene: TRBD1
CDR3 protein: CASSLGYRRSYNEQFF; V gene: TRBV11-1; clone size: once; J gene: TRBJ2-1; D gene: -
CDR3 protein: CAISESDRSVYEQYF; V gene: TRBV10-3; clone size: -; J gene: TRBJ2-7; D gene: -
CDR3 protein: CASRSQGASNEKLFF; V gene: TRBV6-5; clone size: -; J gene: TRBJ1-4; D gene: TRBD1
CDR3 protein: CASSEGDNHTQYF; V gene: TRBV2; clone size: -; J gene: TRBJ2-5; D gene: -
CDR3 protein: CAISGGELEQYF; V gene: TRBV10-3; clone size: -; J gene: TRBJ2-7; D gene: -
CDR3 protein: CASSLSQGHEQYF; V gene: TRBV7-3; clone size: few; J gene: TRBJ2-7; D gene: -
CDR3 protein: CASSEAWAESYGYTF; V gene: TRBV2; clone size: -; J gene: TRBJ1-2; D gene: -